The source of this T cell receptor (beta chain) is a study of beta chain features in type 1 diabetes. On this clone itself: The antigen remains unidentified.

This CDR3 has 15 amino acids. Trimming took 5 bases from V and 5 from J, leaving 16 bases between them. Looked up from germline, CDR1 is MNHEY and CDR2 is SMNVEV (reference sequence). The entirety of the isolated RNA underwent reverse transcription, so expressed TCRB transcripts were sequenced. Sequenced by immunoSEQ multiplex PCR; TCRdb stores in-frame clones only, minus some. The sample has 630,000 or so clones, around 15% seen once. Study-level results: Any role of HLA type in TCRB rearrangement remained unresolved here. Shortening of TCRB CDR3s, moderate but significant, appeared in all four CD4+ subsets of Type 1 diabetes patients.

This TCR derives from a young man with type 1 diabetes. Sample: naive CD4+ T cells from blood. The chain combines TRBV27 with TRBJ2-1; tentatively, D is TRBD1 (6 bases). CDR3 bases: TGTGCCAGCAGTCTGTCAGGGACATCAGACAATGAGCAGTTCTTC. Protein sequence: CASSLSGTSDNEQFF.